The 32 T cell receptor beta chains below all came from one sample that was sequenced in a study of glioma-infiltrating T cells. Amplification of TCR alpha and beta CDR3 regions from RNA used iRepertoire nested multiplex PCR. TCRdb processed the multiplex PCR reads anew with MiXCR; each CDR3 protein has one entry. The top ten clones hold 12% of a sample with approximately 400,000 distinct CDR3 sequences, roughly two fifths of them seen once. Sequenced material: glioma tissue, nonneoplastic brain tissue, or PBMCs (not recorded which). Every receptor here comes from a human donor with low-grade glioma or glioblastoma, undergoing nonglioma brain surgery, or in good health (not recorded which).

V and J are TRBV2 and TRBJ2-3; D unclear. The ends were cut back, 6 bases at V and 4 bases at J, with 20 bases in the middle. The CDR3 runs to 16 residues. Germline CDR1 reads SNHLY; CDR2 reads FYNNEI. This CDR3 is CASSSRGGPTADTQYF. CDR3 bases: TGTGCCAGCAGCTCCCGAGGCGGCCCGACGGCAGATACGCAGTATTTT.

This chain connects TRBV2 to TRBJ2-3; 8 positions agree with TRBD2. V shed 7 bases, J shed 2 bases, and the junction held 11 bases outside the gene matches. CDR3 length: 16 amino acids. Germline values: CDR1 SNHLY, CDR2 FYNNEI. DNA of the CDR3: TGTGCCAGCAAAGGGTCTCGGACTAGCATCACAGATACGCAGTATTTT. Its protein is CASKGSRTSITDTQYF.

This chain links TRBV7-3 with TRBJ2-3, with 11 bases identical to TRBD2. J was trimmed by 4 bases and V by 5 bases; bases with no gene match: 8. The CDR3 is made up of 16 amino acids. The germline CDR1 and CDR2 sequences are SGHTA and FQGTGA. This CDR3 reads CASSKQGLAVADTQYF. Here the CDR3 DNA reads TGTGCCAGCAGCAAACAGGGACTAGCGGTTGCAGATACGCAGTATTTT.

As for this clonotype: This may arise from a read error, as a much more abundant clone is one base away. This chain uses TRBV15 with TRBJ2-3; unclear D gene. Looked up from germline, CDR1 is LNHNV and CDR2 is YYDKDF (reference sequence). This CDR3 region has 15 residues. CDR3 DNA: TGTGCCACCTGCAGAGTAACGATTGGCACAGATACGCAGTATTTT. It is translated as CATCRVTIGTDTQYF.

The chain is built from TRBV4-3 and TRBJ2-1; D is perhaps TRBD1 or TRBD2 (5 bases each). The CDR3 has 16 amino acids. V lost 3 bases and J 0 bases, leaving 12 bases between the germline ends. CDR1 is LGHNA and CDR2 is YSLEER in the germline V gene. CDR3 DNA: TGCGCCAGCAGCCACACGGGACCAAGCTCCTACAATGAGCAGTTCTTC. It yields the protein CASSHTGPSSYNEQFF.

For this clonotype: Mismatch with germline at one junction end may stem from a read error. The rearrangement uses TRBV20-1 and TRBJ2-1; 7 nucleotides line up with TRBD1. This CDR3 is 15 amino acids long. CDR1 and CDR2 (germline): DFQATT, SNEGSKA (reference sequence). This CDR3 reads CSARAWTGSHNEQFF. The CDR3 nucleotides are TGCAGTGCTCGAGCCTGGACAGGCTCCCACAATGAGCAGTTCTTC.

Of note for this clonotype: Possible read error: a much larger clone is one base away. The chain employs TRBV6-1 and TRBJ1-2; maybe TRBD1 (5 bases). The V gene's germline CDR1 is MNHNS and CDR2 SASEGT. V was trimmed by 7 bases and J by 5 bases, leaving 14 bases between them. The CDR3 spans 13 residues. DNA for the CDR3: TGTGCCAGCATCGGTGGGGGAAGATATGGCTACACCTTC. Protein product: CASIGGGRYGYTF.

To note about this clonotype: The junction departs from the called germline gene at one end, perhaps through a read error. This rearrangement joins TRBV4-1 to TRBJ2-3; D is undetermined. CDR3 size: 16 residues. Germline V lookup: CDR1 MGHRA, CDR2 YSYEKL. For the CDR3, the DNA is TGTGCCAGCACCCAAGTATGGCGTTACCCCACAGATACGCAGTATTTT. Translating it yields CASTQVWRYPTDTQYF.

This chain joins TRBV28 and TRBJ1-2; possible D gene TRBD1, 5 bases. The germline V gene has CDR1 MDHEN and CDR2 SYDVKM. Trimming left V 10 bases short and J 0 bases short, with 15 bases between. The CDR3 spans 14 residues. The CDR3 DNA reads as TGTGCCATCAACCGGGACGGCTCTAACTATGGCTACACCTTC. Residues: CAINRDGSNYGYTF.

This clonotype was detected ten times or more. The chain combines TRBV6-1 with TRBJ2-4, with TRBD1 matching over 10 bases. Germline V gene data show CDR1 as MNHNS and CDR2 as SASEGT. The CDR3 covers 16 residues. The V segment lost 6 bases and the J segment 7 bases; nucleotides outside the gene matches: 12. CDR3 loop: CASSRTGTGVGNIQYF. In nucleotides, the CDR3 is TGTGCCAGCAGCCGAACCGGGACAGGGGTGGGGAACATTCAGTACTTC.

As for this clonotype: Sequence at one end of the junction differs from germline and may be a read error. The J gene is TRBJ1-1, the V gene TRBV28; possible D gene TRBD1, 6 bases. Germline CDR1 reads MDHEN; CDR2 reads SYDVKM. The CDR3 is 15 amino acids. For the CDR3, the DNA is TGTGCCAGCAGTTTAACCCTGGGGGCGAACACTGAAGCTTCCTTT. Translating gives CASSLTLGANTEASF. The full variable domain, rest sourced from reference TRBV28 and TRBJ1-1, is DVKVTQSSRYLVKRTGEKVFLECVQDMDHENMFWYRQDPGLGLRLIYFSYDVKMKEKGDIPEGYSVSREKKERFSLILESASTNQTSMYLCASSLTLGANTEASFGQGTRLTVV.

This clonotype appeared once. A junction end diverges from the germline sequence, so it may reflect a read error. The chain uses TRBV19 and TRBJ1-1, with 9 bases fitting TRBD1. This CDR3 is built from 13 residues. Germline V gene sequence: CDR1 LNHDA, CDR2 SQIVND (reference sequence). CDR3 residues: CASGGTGSTGAFF. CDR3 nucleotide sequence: TGTGCCAGCGGAGGGACAGGGAGCACTGGAGCTTTCTTT.

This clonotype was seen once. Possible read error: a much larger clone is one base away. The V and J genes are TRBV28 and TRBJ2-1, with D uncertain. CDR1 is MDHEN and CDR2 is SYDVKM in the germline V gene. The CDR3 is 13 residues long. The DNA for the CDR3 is TGTGCCAGCAGTTCATCGGCGGTAATTGAGCAGCTCTTC. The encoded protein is CASSSSAVIEQLF.

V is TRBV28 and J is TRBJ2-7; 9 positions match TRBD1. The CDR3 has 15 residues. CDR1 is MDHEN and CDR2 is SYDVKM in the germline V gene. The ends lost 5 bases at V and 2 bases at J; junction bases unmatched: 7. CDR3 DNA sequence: TGTGCCAGCAGTCCCGGGACAGGGAACCCCTACGAGCAGTACTTC. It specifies CASSPGTGNPYEQYF.

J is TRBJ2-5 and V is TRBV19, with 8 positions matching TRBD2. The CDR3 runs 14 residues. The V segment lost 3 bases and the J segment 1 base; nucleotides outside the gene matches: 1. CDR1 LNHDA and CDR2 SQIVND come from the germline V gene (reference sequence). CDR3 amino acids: CASSIGTSQETQYF. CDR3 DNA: TGTGCCAGTAGTATTGGGACTAGCCAAGAGACCCAGTACTTC.

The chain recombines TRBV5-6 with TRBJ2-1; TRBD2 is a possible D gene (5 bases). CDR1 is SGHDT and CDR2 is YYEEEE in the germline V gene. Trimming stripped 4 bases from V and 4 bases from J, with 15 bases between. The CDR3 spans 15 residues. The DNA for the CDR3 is TGTGCCAGCAGCGAGGGTCCCTTTCTATACAATGAGCAGTTCTTC. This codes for CASSEGPFLYNEQFF.

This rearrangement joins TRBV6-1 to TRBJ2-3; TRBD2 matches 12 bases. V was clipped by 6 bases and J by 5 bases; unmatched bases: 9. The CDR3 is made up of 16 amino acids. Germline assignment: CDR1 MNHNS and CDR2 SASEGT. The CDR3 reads CASSHLAGGPRDTQYF. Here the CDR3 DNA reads TGTGCCAGCAGCCACCTAGCGGGAGGGCCGCGAGATACGCAGTATTTT.

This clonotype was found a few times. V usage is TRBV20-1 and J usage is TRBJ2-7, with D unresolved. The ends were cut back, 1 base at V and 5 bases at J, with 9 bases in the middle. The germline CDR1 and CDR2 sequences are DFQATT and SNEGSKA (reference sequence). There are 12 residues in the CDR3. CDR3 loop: CSARAGHNEQYF. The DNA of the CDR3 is TGCAGTGCTAGAGCCGGGCACAACGAGCAGTACTTC.

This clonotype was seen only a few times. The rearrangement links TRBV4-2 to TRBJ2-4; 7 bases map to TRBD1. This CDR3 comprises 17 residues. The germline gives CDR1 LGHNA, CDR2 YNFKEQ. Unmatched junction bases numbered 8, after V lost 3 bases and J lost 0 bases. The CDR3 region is CASSQEQGTLAKNIQYF. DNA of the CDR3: TGTGCCAGCAGCCAGGAACAGGGGACCCTAGCCAAAAACATTCAGTACTTC.

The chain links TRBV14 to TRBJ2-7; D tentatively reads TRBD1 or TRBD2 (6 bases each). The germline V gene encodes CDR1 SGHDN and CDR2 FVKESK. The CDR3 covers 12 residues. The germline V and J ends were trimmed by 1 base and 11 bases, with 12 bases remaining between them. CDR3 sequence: CASSQAGGREYF. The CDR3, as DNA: TGTGCCAGCAGCCAAGCCGGGGGCCGGGAGTACTTC.

The CDR3 spells CASSGGGFSYNEQFF. The CDR3 nucleotides are TGTGCCAGCAGCGGAGGGGGGTTCTCCTACAATGAGCAGTTCTTC. This chain links TRBV11-2 with TRBJ2-1, with D possibly called TRBD1 or TRBD2 (6 bases each). The V end lost 5 bases, the J end lost 0 bases, and 11 bases lay between the germline ends. The CDR3 runs to 15 residues. Germline values: CDR1 SGHAT, CDR2 FQNNGV. Together with reference TRBV11-2 and TRBJ2-1, the CDR3 gives the full variable domain: EAGVAQSPRYKIIEKRQSVAFWCNPISGHATLYWYQQILGQGPKLLIQFQNNGVVDDSQLPKDRFSAERLKGVDSTLKIQPAKLEDSAVYLCASSGGGFSYNEQFFGPGTRLTVL.

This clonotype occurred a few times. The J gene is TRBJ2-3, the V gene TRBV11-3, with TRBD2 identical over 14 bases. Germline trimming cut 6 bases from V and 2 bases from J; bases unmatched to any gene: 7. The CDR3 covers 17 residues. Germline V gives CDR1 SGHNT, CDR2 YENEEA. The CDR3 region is CASSFGLAGGFTDTQYF. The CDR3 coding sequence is TGTGCCAGCAGTTTTGGACTAGCGGGAGGCTTCACAGATACGCAGTATTTT.

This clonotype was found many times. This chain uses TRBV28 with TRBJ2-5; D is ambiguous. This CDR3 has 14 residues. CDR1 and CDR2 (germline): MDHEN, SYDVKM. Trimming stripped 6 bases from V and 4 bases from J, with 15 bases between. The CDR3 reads CASSLGPLGETQYF. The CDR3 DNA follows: TGTGCCAGCAGCCTAGGACCCCTCGGAGAGACCCAGTACTTC.

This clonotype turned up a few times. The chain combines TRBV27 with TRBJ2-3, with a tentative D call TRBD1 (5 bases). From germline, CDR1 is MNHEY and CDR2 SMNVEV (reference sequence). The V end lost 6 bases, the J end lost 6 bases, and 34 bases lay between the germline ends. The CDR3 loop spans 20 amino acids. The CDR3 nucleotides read TGTGCCAGCAGCTCGCTCGCCCCGGTGAAGCAGGGAAAAGGCCTTGATACGCAGTATTTT. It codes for CASSSLAPVKQGKGLDTQYF.

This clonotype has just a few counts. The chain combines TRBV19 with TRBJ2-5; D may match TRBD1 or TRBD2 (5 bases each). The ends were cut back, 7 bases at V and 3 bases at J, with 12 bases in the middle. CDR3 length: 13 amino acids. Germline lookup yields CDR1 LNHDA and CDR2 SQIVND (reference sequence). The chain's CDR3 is CASNRDHEETQYF. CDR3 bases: TGTGCCAGTAACCGGGACCATGAAGAGACCCAGTACTTC. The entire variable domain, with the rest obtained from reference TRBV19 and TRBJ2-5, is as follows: DGGITQSPKYLFRKEGQNVTLSCEQNLNHDAMYWYRQDPGQGLRLIYYSQIVNDFQKGDIAEGYSVSREKKESFPLTVTSAQKNPTAFYLCASNRDHEETQYFGPGTRLLVL.

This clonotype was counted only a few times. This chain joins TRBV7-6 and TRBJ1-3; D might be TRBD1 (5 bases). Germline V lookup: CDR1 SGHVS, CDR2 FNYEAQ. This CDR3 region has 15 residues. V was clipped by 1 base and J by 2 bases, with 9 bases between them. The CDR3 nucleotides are TGTGCCAGCAGCTTAGACCCCAGGGCTGGAAACACCATATATTTT. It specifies CASSLDPRAGNTIYF.

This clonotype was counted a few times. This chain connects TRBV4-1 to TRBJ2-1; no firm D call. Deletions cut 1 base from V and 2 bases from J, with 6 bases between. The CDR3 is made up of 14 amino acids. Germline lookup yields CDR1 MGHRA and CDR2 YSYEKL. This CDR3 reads CASSQGVTYNEQFF. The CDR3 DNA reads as TGCGCCAGCAGCCAAGGAGTAACCTACAATGAGCAGTTCTTC.

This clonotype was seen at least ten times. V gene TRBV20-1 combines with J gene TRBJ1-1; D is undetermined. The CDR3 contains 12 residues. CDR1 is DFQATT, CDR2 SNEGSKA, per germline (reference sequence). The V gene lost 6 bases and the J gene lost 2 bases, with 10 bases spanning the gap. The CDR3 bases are TGCAGTGCGGAGAGAAGAAACACTGAAGCTTTCTTT. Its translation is CSAERRNTEAFF.

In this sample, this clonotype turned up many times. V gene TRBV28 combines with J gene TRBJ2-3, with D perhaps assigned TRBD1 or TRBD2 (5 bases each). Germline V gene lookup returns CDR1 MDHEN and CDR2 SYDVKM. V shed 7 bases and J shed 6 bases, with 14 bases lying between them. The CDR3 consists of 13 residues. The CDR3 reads CASKRGAIDTQYF. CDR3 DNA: TGTGCCAGCAAGAGGGGCGCGATCGATACGCAGTATTTT.

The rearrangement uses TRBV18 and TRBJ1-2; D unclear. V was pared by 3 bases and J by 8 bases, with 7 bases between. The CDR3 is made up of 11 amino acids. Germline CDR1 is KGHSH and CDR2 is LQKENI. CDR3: CASSPLDGYTF. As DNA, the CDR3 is TGTGCCAGCTCACCCCTAGACGGCTACACCTTC. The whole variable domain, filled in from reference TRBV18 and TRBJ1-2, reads NAGVMQNPRHLVRRRGQEARLRCSPMKGHSHVYWYRQLPEEGLKFMVYLQKENIIDESGMPKERFSAEFPKEGPSILRIQQVVRGDSAAYFCASSPLDGYTFGSGTRLTVV.

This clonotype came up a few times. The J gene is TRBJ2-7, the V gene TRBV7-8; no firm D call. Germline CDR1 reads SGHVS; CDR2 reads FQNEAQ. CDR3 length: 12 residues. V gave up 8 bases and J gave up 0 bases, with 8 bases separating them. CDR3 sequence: CASGTISYEQYF. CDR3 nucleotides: TGTGCCAGCGGTACCATCTCCTACGAGCAGTACTTC.

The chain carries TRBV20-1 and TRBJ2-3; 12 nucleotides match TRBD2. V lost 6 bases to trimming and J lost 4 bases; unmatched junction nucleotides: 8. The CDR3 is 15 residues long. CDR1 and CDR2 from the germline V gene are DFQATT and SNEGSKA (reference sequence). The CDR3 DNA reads TGCAGTGCACTAGGCCGACTAGCGGGAGCAGATACGCAGTATTTT. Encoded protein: CSALGRLAGADTQYF.